These T cell receptor beta chains were read from a single sample in a study of brain metastases from non-small cell lung cancer. Data came from immunoSEQ multiplex PCR; TCRdb stores just in-frame clones and leaves some out. The sample includes around 970 clones, 88% of them seen just once. Sequencing input: tumor-adjacent normal tissue. The receptor set was obtained from a donor aged 40 or older with non-small cell lung cancer. Both conserved end residues are part of each CDR3. Each record gives: D gene, clone size, J gene, V gene, CDR3 DNA, CDR3 protein. The D gene is left open where the match is weak. Clone size appears in some rows only: once, few, many, or a class for an expanded clone.

>TRBD2|NA|TRBJ2-1|TRBV5-1
TGCGCCAGCGGCGGCGGGGGGTCCTACAATGAGCAGTTCTTC
CASGGGGSYNEQFF
>TRBD1|NA|TRBJ1-1|TRBV24-1
TGTGCCACCAGTGATACAGGGGGTCACACTGAAGCTTTCTTT
CATSDTGGHTEAFF
>TRBD1|NA|TRBJ1-2|TRBV2
TGTGCCAGCAGTGATCCCCGGGACAGGGGGCATCGTGGCTACACCTTC
CASSDPRDRGHRGYTF
>TRBD2|NA|TRBJ2-3|TRBV19
TGTGCCAGTAGTCGGGGGGGCACAGATACGCAGTATTTT
CASSRGGTDTQYF
>NA|NA|TRBJ1-2|TRBV12-5
TGTGCTAGTGCCCGAGGGGCAGGCGCCTATTATGGCTACACCTTC
CASARGAGAYYGYTF
>NA|NA|TRBJ1-3|TRBV30
TGTGCCTGGAGCCGAAGCTCTGGAAACACCATATATTTT
CAWSRSSGNTIYF
>NA|NA|TRBJ1-6|TRBV14
TGTGCCAGCAGCCATTCCCTAACACCCCTCCACTTT
CASSHSLTPLHF
>TRBD1|once|TRBJ2-3|TRBV5-4
TGTGCCAGCAGCCAACAGGGGGCCACAGATACGCAGTATTTT
CASSQQGATDTQYF
>TRBD1|few|TRBJ2-1|TRBV10-3
TGTGCCATCAGGGAAGGGACAGCTGCTTTGAATGAGCAGTTCTTC
CAIREGTAALNEQFF
>NA|NA|TRBJ2-7|TRBV6-2/TRBV6-3
TGTGCCAGCAGTTCCTACCGGGACAAGCCCTACGAGCAGTACTTC
CASSSYRDKPYEQYF